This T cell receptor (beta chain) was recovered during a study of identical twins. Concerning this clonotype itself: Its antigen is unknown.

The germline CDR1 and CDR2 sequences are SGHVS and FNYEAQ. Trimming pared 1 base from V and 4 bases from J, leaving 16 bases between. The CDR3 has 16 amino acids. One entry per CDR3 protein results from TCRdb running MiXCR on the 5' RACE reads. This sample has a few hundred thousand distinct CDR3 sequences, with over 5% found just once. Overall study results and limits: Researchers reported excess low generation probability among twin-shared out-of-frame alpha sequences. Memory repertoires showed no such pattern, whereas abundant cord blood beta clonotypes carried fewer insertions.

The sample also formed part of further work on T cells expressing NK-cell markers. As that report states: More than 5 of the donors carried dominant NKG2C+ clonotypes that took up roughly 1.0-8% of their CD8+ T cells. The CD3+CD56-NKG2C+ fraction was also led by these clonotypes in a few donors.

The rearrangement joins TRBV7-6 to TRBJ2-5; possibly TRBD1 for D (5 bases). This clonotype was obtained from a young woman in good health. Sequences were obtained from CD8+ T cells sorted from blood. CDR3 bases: TGTGCCAGCAGCTTAGAAACAGGACCCCGAGGAGAGACCCAGTACTTC. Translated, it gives CASSLETGPRGETQYF. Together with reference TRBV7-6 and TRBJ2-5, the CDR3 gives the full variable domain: GAGVSQSPRYKVTKRGQDVALRCDPISGHVSLYWYRQALGQGPEFLTYFNYEAQQDKSGLPNDRFSAERPEGSISTLTIQRTEQRDSAMYRCASSLETGPRGETQYFGPGTRLLVL.